This paragraph covers one TCR beta chain sequence. A J-beta primer mix and a sample-barcoded 5' primer were used in a second PCR of roughly 6 to 11 cycles. From the 5' RACE reads, TCRdb called clonotypes with MiXCR, one entry per CDR3 protein. This table has 500,000 to 650,000 distinct CDR3 sequences, roughly a quarter appearing once. This specimen belongs to a study of blood T cells in healthy people across ages. Background on the study: Capturing about one barcoded beta molecule per two T cells was achieved by template switching.

With 5 bases removed from V and 6 bases from J, the gap between germline ends came to 6 bases. This CDR3 has 11 residues. The same data also contributed to another study, on T cells of mothers and their children. That paper notes: A few healthy Caucasian mothers gave samples, and so did their six children.

This TCR was recovered from a boy between 2 and 10 years old in good health. J is TRBJ2-3 and V is TRBV12-3 or TRBV12-4; D is ambiguous. The sample was blood. CDR3: CASSEPDTQYF. CDR3 nucleotide sequence: TGTGCCAGCAGTGAGCCGGATACGCAGTATTTT.